This note documents a single T cell receptor (beta chain) sequence. Using immunoSEQ multiplex PCR, the repertoire was profiled, and TCRdb retains in-frame clones only, with some absent. The table lists over 5,000 clones, about nine tenths of them singletons, with around 1.9% in the top ten. This entry belongs to a study of pediatric ulcerative colitis. The CDR3 spans 15 residues. Trimming took 3 bases from V and 3 from J, leaving 11 bases between them. Per germline, CDR1 KGHSH and CDR2 LQKENI. This clonotype originated in a girl between 5 and 17 years old who was a control in a study of pediatric ulcerative colitis. V usage is TRBV18 and J usage is TRBJ2-2, with D possibly matching TRBD1 (6 bases). The specimen was blood. CDR3 loop: CASSPDRLYTGELFF. The CDR3 bases are TGTGCCAGCTCACCCGACAGGCTTTACACCGGGGAGCTGTTTTTT.